The sequence of this T cell receptor (beta chain) was determined in a study of shared clonotypes between healthy human individuals (TCRdb year 2020). In the study overall: Three men and two women, aged 18 to 49 years, made up the cohort. The study deeply sequenced blood TCR repertoires of roughly five healthy adults to estimate repertoire size and the extent of clonotype sharing between individuals. Libraries were prepared and TCR repertoires were sequenced by different laboratories using diverse techniques, in order to increase sequencing depth and limit assay-specific biases. For each donor, CD4 naive and CD4 memory were each given three plates, CD8 naive was given two plates, and CD8 memory was given one plate. Per donor, leukapheresis produced somewhere between about 0.85 and 8.9 billion PBMCs.

Donors were healthy HIV-negative adults with no recently reported acute infections or vaccinations. Only Caucasian adults living in Nashville, Tennessee, USA were represented among the donors. CD4+ T cells were enriched by magnetic negative selection, after which naive cells were positively selected on CD45RA and the negative fraction was taken as the memory subset. Blood was collected by leukapheresis, and PBMCs were isolated by Ficoll-Histopaque density gradient centrifugation and then cryopreserved in liquid nitrogen vapor phase. Analytical flow cytometry was used to check the purity and quantity of every magnetically sorted T cell population. Genomic DNA was isolated from each sorted fraction and quantified by UV absorbance on a Nanodrop 2000c. Relative to germline, V is 3 bases shorter and J is 0 bases shorter, with 9 bases between their ends. CDR1 and CDR2 are drawn from the germline V gene: SNHLY, FYNNEI. Including the terminal cysteine and phenylalanine, the CDR3 comprises 15 residues. Left in the record is the CDR3 DNA by itself, 45 bases read in frame from the first base.

Using the deep immunoSEQ assay, multiplex PCR amplified TCR CDR3 regions from genomic DNA. Extracted genomic DNA from each cell subset was spread evenly across all wells of several immunoSEQ 96-well plates, with each plate serving as a replicate. For sorted subsets, 150 to 200 ng genomic DNA, equal to some 30,000 T cell genomes, was loaded into each replicate PCR. Purified libraries were measured with a Qubit 3.0 fluorometer, size-checked on a Bioanalyzer 2100, and measured again with the KAPA Library Quantification kit. Each immunoSEQ 96-well plate was sequenced on its own single-read 150-cycle Illumina NextSeq 550 flow cell. The original pipeline was this. The immunoSEQ output contained only junctional sequences without quality scores, so filtering could not match that applied to full-length reads. Sequences were annotated with PyIR, a Python wrapper for IgBLAST v1.9, using IMGT germline references to assign V/J genes and CDR3. Any read was removed if the V/J assignment was weak (E-value above 1e-6), the CDR3 was missing, or the read contained stop codons, out-of-frame junctions, or ambiguous translated residues. V3J clonotypes were defined by identical inferred V gene, J gene, and CDR3 amino acid sequence. To compute the percentage overlap between repertoires, the number of shared unique clonotypes was divided by the size of the smaller repertoire. Richness of each repertoire was evaluated using RTK rarefaction, the Chao1 estimator, and Recon v2.1 estimates of unobserved clonotypes. OLGA was used to compute generation probabilities for all TCRbeta clonotypes that the gDNA method yielded from a handful of donors. Entries here come from immuneACCESS through TCRdb and include only in-frame sequences with V and J called. Some clones fail to appear in such tables; in the studies checked, an unresolved V gene covers under half of the shortfall, and the cause of the remainder is unknown. Clone size and V and J calls were adopted from that table, with D and trimming inferred from the DNA. The sample records under 2,500,000 clones, 90% to 96% of which are singletons. The ten biggest clones cover approximately 0.13% of the sample.

For this clone: Its antigen is not yet known. No much larger clonotype is one base removed from it; base qualities were not supplied.

On the study overall, not on this receptor specifically: Even with the large sequencing depth, rarefaction of the sorted-subset datasets indicated that sequencing was incomplete. Pairwise subsampling led to the expectation that sequencing depth would affect the degree of clonotype sharing among donors. Sampling was limited to blood, and TCR repertoires in tissue likely differ from TCR repertoires in blood. Larger estimated clonotype richness was generally found for naive subsets than for memory subsets. Compared with non-shared clonotypes, the clonotypes found in all four sorted-subset donors had higher generation probabilities. Because the study included only a small number of donors, the genetic and exposure-history diversity represented was limited. Approximately 5% of naive CD4, 3.5% of naive CD8, 2.3% of memory CD4, and roughly 0.4% of memory CD8 clonotypes were shared across four donors.

The sequenced material came from naive CD4+ T cells sorted from blood. Interpreted using the paper, the cell subset or site label stands for: CD45RA+ positively selected. This receptor was taken from a man younger than 35 in good health. Recombination connected TRBV2 to TRBJ2-1, and TRBD1 may be the D gene, going by 5 matching bases. The CDR3: CASSELRGSYNEQFF. The DNA sequence is TGTGCCAGCAGTGAGTTAAGGGGCTCCTACAATGAGCAGTTCTTC. Here the CDR3 is joined to the reference TRBV2 and TRBJ2-1 genes, and the full variable domain is: EPEVTQTPSHQVTQMGQEVILRCVPISNHLYFYWYRQILGQKVEFLVSFYNNEISEKSEIFDDQFSVERPDGSNFTLKIRSTKLEDSAMYFCASSELRGSYNEQFFGPGTRLTVL.